The clone carrying this T cell receptor beta chain has a handful of counts. This record belongs to a study of CD8+CD57+ T cells in acquired aplastic anemia. Background on the study: Sorted cells (CD4+ and CD8+) yielded DNA amounts that averaged around 3.1 ug.

Genomic DNA was employed as the template in profiling TCR beta VDJ and CDR3. Using its own MiXCR run on the reads, TCRdb lists one record per CDR3 protein. The sample has under 200,000 distinct CDR3 sequences, about 64% seen once. This CDR3 region has 12 residues. Between the trimmed V and J ends, which lost 5 bases and 1 base, there was a span of 5 bases. Looked up from germline, CDR1 is LNHNV and CDR2 is YYDKDF (reference sequence). Sequenced patients had shown CD8+CD57+ cell expansion by flow cytometry. This TCR derives from a human donor with aplastic anemia. Sequencing used sorted CD4+, CD8+, or CD8+CD57+ T cells (not recorded which) from PBMCs. The chain is built from TRBV15 and TRBJ1-2; D is unclear. The CDR3 loop is CATSDLNYGYTF. The CDR3 coding sequence is TGTGCCACCAGCGATCTTAACTATGGCTACACCTTC.